This TCR beta chain was identified in a study of shared clonotypes between healthy human individuals. Study-wide results and limits: Represented diversity (both genetic and exposure-history) was limited by the small number of donors.

The length of the CDR3 is 17 residues. The germline V gene has CDR1 LNHDA and CDR2 SQIVND (reference sequence). The ends were cut back, 5 bases at V and 3 bases at J, with 22 bases in the middle. The assay was immunoSEQ multiplex PCR, and TCRdb's table has in-frame clones only and misses some. This table has about 1.1 million clones, about 80% appearing once. As concerns this clone: The antigen remains undetermined.

Sequences were obtained from memory CD4+ T cells from PBMCs. The subset is: CD45RA-negative fraction. This TCR was sampled from a man aged 18 to 35 in good health. Some clones in this sample may be carry-over from other donors' samples. This chain joins TRBV19 and TRBJ2-5; the D gene could be TRBD1 or TRBD2 (5 bases each). The CDR3 coding sequence is TGTGCCAGTAGTCTATCCGGGGCCTCTCCATTTGAAGAGACCCAGTACTTC. Translation: CASSLSGASPFEETQYF.